The 17 T cell receptor beta chains listed next were all sequenced from one sample in a study of T-cell reconstitution after alpha-beta-depleted transplantation in children. For TCRbeta, the library was prepared with unique molecular identifiers. TCRdb reanalysed the PCR reads using MiXCR and keeps one entry per CDR3 protein. The profile shows about 230,000 distinct CDR3 sequences, around 9.7% of them singletons. The material sequenced was PBMCs from the stem cell graft donor, taken from the stem cell graft. These receptors all stem from a human donor who donated a stem cell graft to a child with SCID.

This clonotype was picked up many times. The chain uses TRBV2 and TRBJ2-1; unclear D gene. Trimming took off 2 bases at V and 10 bases at J, with 9 bases between the two ends. CDR3 size: 12 residues. Per germline, CDR1 SNHLY and CDR2 FYNNEI. CDR3 sequence (DNA): TGTGCCAGCAGTGAACAGTCTGGGGAGCAGTTCTTC. This translates into CASSEQSGEQFF. Using reference TRBV2 and TRBJ2-1 for the parts outside the CDR3, the full variable domain is EPEVTQTPSHQVTQMGQEVILRCVPISNHLYFYWYRQILGQKVEFLVSFYNNEISEKSEIFDDQFSVERPDGSNFTLKIRSTKLEDSAMYFCASSEQSGEQFFGPGTRLTVL.

This clonotype was seen at least ten times. The V and J genes are TRBV4-1 and TRBJ2-7; D uncertain. The V and J ends lost 0 bases and 4 bases respectively, with 13 bases between them. CDR1 is MGHRA, CDR2 YSYEKL, per germline. The CDR3 consists of 15 residues. CDR3 in DNA: TGCGCCAGCAGCCAAGATGTGAAGTCTCGGTACGAGCAGTACTTC. Protein product: CASSQDVKSRYEQYF.

Concerning this clonotype itself: A clone one base away is much larger, so this may be a read error. V usage is TRBV3-1 and J usage is TRBJ1-1; 11 bases align to TRBD1. V lost 3 bases to trimming and J lost 11 bases; unmatched junction nucleotides: 11. CDR1 LGHDT and CDR2 YNNKEL come from the germline V gene (reference sequence). The CDR3 covers 15 residues. The DNA of the CDR3 is TGTGCCAGCAGCCACCTCCTTCCGGGACAGGGGGAGGCTTTCTTT. It encodes CASSHLLPGQGEAFF.

This clonotype came up many times. The chain employs TRBV20-1 and TRBJ2-1; D perhaps matches TRBD1 (5 bases). In germline, CDR1 is DFQATT, CDR2 SNEGSKA (reference sequence). The CDR3 runs 14 residues. V gave up 0 bases and J gave up 7 bases, with 13 bases separating them. CDR3 amino acids: CSARDGRGPNEQFF. The DNA of the CDR3 is TGCAGTGCTAGAGATGGTAGGGGCCCAAATGAGCAGTTCTTC.

This clonotype was counted ten times or more. The chain joins TRBV18 to TRBJ1-1; a possible D gene is TRBD1 (5 bases). This CDR3 has 13 amino acids. The V gene lost 3 bases and the J gene lost 10 bases, with 15 bases spanning the gap. Germline V lookup: CDR1 KGHSH, CDR2 LQKENI. CDR3 sequence reads: CASSPVGTTTAFF. As DNA, the CDR3 is TGTGCCAGCTCACCCGTCGGGACTACGACAGCTTTCTTT.

This clonotype was recorded many times. V is TRBV5-1 and J is TRBJ2-4; 7 bases agree with TRBD1. The CDR3 is made up of 16 amino acids. Unmatched junction bases numbered 9, after V lost 2 bases and J lost 4 bases. Germline CDR1 is SGHRS and CDR2 is YFSETQ. CDR3: CASSFDRARGKNIQYF. The DNA for the CDR3 is TGCGCCAGCAGCTTCGACAGGGCGAGGGGAAAAAACATTCAGTACTTC. Looking up the rest from reference TRBV5-1 and TRBJ2-4 gives the full variable domain: KAGVTQTPRYLIKTRGQQVTLSCSPISGHRSVSWYQQTPGQGLQFLFEYFSETQRNKGNFPGRFSGRQFSNSRSEMNVSTLELGDSALYLCASSFDRARGKNIQYFGAGTRLSVL.

This clonotype was seen ten or more times. The V gene is TRBV5-1, the J gene TRBJ1-1; 10 nucleotides line up with TRBD1. This CDR3 is built from 15 residues. J lost 4 bases, V lost 3 bases, and 6 bases had no gene match. CDR1 SGHRS and CDR2 YFSETQ come from the germline V gene. CDR3 in DNA: TGCGCCAGCAGCTCCGAGGGACAGGGGTCCACTGAAGCTTTCTTT. Protein sequence: CASSSEGQGSTEAFF.

This clonotype was observed at least ten times. The chain carries TRBV20-1 and TRBJ2-5; 8 positions agree with TRBD2. CDR1 is DFQATT, CDR2 SNEGSKA, per germline (reference sequence). V lost 5 bases, J lost 1 base, and 3 bases stayed unmatched. CDR3 size: 13 residues. The CDR3 loop is CSAEAGAQETQYF. Here the CDR3 DNA reads TGCAGTGCTGAAGCGGGGGCCCAAGAGACCCAGTACTTC.

This clonotype was counted many times. The chain combines TRBV12-3 or TRBV12-4 with TRBJ2-3; 7 bases are a match to TRBD1. The ends lost 5 bases at V and 5 bases at J; junction bases unmatched: 10. CDR3 length: 15 amino acids. The CDR3 nucleotides are TGTGCCAGCAGTCCCGACAGGGTCCTCCTAGATACGCAGTATTTT. Protein product: CASSPDRVLLDTQYF.

The CDR3: CASSQFSEQYF. CDR3 nucleotide sequence: TGTGCCAGCAGCCAGTTCAGCGAGCAGTACTTC. The J gene is TRBJ2-7, the V gene TRBV14; D gene uncertain. Trimming left V 3 bases short and J 6 bases short, with 6 bases between. CDR1 and CDR2 from the germline V gene are SGHDN and FVKESK. The length of the CDR3 is 11 residues. Combining the CDR3 with reference TRBV14 and TRBJ2-7 gives the whole variable domain EAGVTQFPSHSVIEKGQTVTLRCDPISGHDNLYWYRRVMGKEIKFLLHFVKESKQDESGMPNNRFLAERTGGTYSTLKVQPAELEDSGVYFCASSQFSEQYFGPGTRLTVT.

This clonotype was seen many times. V and J are TRBV5-1 and TRBJ2-7, with no clear D. Trimming removed 2 bases at V and 3 bases at J, with 6 bases between. Germline V gene data show CDR1 as SGHRS and CDR2 as YFSETQ. The CDR3 runs 12 residues. The chain's CDR3 is CASSFKGYEQYF. For the CDR3, the DNA is TGCGCCAGCAGCTTTAAAGGCTACGAGCAGTACTTC.

This clonotype was counted many times. V is TRBV7-9 and J is TRBJ2-1, with a weak D call TRBD1 (6 bases). CDR1 is SEHNR and CDR2 is FQNEAQ in the germline V gene (reference sequence). V lost 5 bases, J lost 0 bases, and 8 bases lay in between. The CDR3 sequence is 14 residues long. CDR3 in DNA: TGTGCCAGCAGCGGGGACACCTCCTACAATGAGCAGTTCTTC. Residues: CASSGDTSYNEQFF.

Concerning this clonotype: An end of the junction differs from the germline gene, which may be a read error. The CDR3 DNA is TGCTGTGCTAGGCCCGGGACAGCGATGACTGGGGCCAACGTCCTGACTTTC. It codes for CCARPGTAMTGANVLTF. The V call is TRBV20-1, the J call TRBJ2-6; the match to TRBD1 covers 7 bases. The CDR3 is made up of 17 amino acids. Per the germline V gene, CDR1 is DFQATT and CDR2 is SNEGSKA (reference sequence).

This clonotype has ten or more counts. The chain employs TRBV20-1 and TRBJ2-1, with D maybe TRBD1 (6 bases). Trimming removed 3 bases from V and 7 bases from J, with 7 bases in between. The length of the CDR3 is 11 residues. Germline loops: CDR1 DFQATT, CDR2 SNEGSKA (reference sequence). The CDR3 nucleotides are TGCAGTGCTAGCAGGGGTAATGAGCAGTTCTTC. It translates to CSASRGNEQFF.

V gene TRBV4-3 combines with J gene TRBJ2-2; a weak D match, TRBD1 (6 bases). This CDR3 has 16 amino acids. The germline V gene has CDR1 LGHNA and CDR2 YSLEER. The V and J ends lost 0 bases and 7 bases respectively, with 15 bases between them. The CDR3 loop reads CASSQDPRGRVGELFF. The CDR3 DNA reads as TGCGCCAGCAGCCAAGATCCCAGGGGCCGGGTCGGGGAGCTGTTTTTT.

This chain connects TRBV20-1 to TRBJ2-7; 10 nucleotides match TRBD2. Trimming took 8 bases from V and 1 from J; bases not matched to a gene: 14. The CDR3 loop spans 16 amino acids. The V gene's germline CDR1 is DFQATT and CDR2 SNEGSKA (reference sequence). CDR3 sequence (DNA): TGCAGTCTATCCGACTGGATAGCGGGGGGTTCCTACGAGCAGTACTTC. This sequence encodes CSLSDWIAGGSYEQYF.

In its sample, this clonotype was seen many times. The chain employs TRBV6-6 and TRBJ1-2, with D maybe TRBD1 (6 bases). V dropped 2 bases and J dropped 2 bases, with 6 bases sitting between them. Looked up from germline, CDR1 is MNHNY and CDR2 is SVGAGI (reference sequence). The CDR3 totals 13 residues. CDR3 bases: TGTGCCAGCAGTTACGACAGGAACTATGGCTACACCTTC. Protein sequence: CASSYDRNYGYTF.